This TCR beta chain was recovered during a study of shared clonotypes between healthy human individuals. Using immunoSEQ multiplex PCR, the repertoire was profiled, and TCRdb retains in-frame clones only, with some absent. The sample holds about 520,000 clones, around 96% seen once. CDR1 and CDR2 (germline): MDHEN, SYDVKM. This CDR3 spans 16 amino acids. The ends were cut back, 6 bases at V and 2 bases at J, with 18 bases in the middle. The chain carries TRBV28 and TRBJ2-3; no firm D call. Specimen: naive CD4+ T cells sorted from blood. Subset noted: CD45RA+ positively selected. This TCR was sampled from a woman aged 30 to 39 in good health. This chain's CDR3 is CASSPPLAENTDTQYF. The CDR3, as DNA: TGTGCCAGCAGCCCACCTCTGGCGGAAAACACAGATACGCAGTATTTT.